A selection of T cell receptor beta chains follows, all from one sample in a study of shared clonotypes between healthy human individuals. Generated by immunoSEQ multiplex PCR, the TCRdb table keeps only in-frame clones and is missing some. In the table there are roughly 1,100,000 clones, around 75% of which are singletons. Sequenced input: memory CD4+ T cells sorted from blood. The receptors originated from a man aged 18 to 30 in good health. The CDR3 runs from the conserved cysteine through the conserved F or W. The D gene is left open where the match is weak. Not all rows give a size; the values are once, few, many and, for expanded clones, a class.

abundance: -
j_gene: TRBJ2-7
v_gene: TRBV5-1
d_gene: TRBD1
CDR3aa: CASSLAGQGAHEQYF
CDR3nt: TGCGCCAGCAGCTTGGCGGGACAGGGGGCTCACGAGCAGTACTTC

abundance: -
j_gene: TRBJ1-5
v_gene: TRBV9
d_gene: TRBD1
CDR3aa: CASSLGEGAGNQPQHF
CDR3nt: TGTGCCAGCAGCCTAGGGGAGGGGGCAGGCAATCAGCCCCAGCATTTT

abundance: -
j_gene: TRBJ2-1
v_gene: TRBV19
d_gene: TRBD2
CDR3aa: CASSRTRGQRGDEQFF
CDR3nt: TGTGCCAGTAGCCGAACCCGGGGACAGCGGGGGGACGAGCAGTTCTTC

abundance: -
j_gene: TRBJ1-6
v_gene: TRBV29-1
d_gene: TRBD1
CDR3aa: CSVLTGGDSPLHF
CDR3nt: TGCAGCGTTCTCACAGGGGGGGATTCACCCCTCCACTTT

abundance: -
j_gene: TRBJ1-2
v_gene: TRBV28
d_gene: -
CDR3aa: CASSSTGPLRGYTF
CDR3nt: TGTGCCAGCAGTTCCACAGGGCCGCTTCGTGGCTACACCTTC

abundance: -
j_gene: TRBJ1-1
v_gene: TRBV6-5
d_gene: -
CDR3aa: CASSSTDRKNTEAFF
CDR3nt: TGTGCCAGCAGTTCCACCGACAGAAAGAACACTGAAGCTTTCTTT

abundance: -
j_gene: TRBJ2-7
v_gene: TRBV29-1
d_gene: TRBD1
CDR3aa: CSVVGTGIYEQYF
CDR3nt: TGCAGCGTTGTAGGGACAGGGATCTACGAGCAGTACTTC

abundance: -
j_gene: TRBJ2-7
v_gene: TRBV10-3
d_gene: -
CDR3aa: CATEQKRASYEQYF
CDR3nt: TGTGCCACCGAGCAGAAGCGGGCCTCCTACGAGCAGTACTTC

abundance: -
j_gene: TRBJ2-7
v_gene: TRBV5-4
d_gene: TRBD2
CDR3aa: CASSSMTSGGADYEQYF
CDR3nt: TGTGCCAGCAGCTCAATGACTAGCGGGGGGGCCGACTACGAGCAGTACTTC

abundance: -
j_gene: TRBJ2-2
v_gene: TRBV6-5
d_gene: TRBD2
CDR3aa: CASRGGAISTGELFF
CDR3nt: TGTGCCAGCAGGGGAGGGGCTATTTCCACCGGGGAGCTGTTTTTT

abundance: few
j_gene: TRBJ2-5
v_gene: TRBV29-1
d_gene: -
CDR3aa: CSVEVGGRAETQYF
CDR3nt: TGCAGCGTTGAAGTCGGGGGAAGGGCGGAGACCCAGTACTTC

abundance: -
j_gene: TRBJ2-1
v_gene: TRBV7-3
d_gene: TRBD1
CDR3aa: CASSLTGGTYNEQFF
CDR3nt: TGTGCCAGCAGCCTCACAGGGGGAACTTACAATGAGCAGTTCTTC

abundance: -
j_gene: TRBJ1-2
v_gene: TRBV6-1
d_gene: TRBD1
CDR3aa: CASTLGTANYGYTF
CDR3nt: TGTGCCAGCACTCTAGGGACAGCCAACTATGGCTACACCTTC

abundance: -
j_gene: TRBJ1-1
v_gene: TRBV4-3
d_gene: -
CDR3aa: CASSQDGGLGAFF
CDR3nt: TGCGCCAGCAGCCAAGATGGCGGCTTGGGGGCTTTCTTT

abundance: -
j_gene: TRBJ2-3
v_gene: TRBV29-1
d_gene: -
CDR3aa: CSVGSRTDTQYF
CDR3nt: TGCAGCGTTGGTTCGCGCACAGATACGCAGTATTTT

abundance: -
j_gene: TRBJ2-3
v_gene: TRBV30
d_gene: -
CDR3aa: CAWNLRDRSTDTQYF
CDR3nt: TGTGCCTGGAACCTCAGGGACCGAAGCACAGATACGCAGTATTTT

abundance: -
j_gene: TRBJ2-7
v_gene: TRBV5-1
d_gene: -
CDR3aa: CASSLSGTGNYEQYF
CDR3nt: TGCGCCAGCAGCTTATCCGGGACGGGGAACTACGAGCAGTACTTC

abundance: -
j_gene: TRBJ2-5
v_gene: TRBV6-8
d_gene: -
CDR3aa: CASRTLPGQTEEETQYF
CDR3nt: TGTGCCAGCAGAACGCTTCCGGGACAAACCGAGGAAGAGACCCAGTACTTC

abundance: -
j_gene: TRBJ2-3
v_gene: TRBV4-1
d_gene: -
CDR3aa: CASSQDPGPAGPSTDTQYF
CDR3nt: TGCGCCAGCAGCCAAGATCCGGGGCCGGCGGGGCCCAGCACAGATACGCAGTATTTT

abundance: many
j_gene: TRBJ2-5
v_gene: TRBV23-1
d_gene: -
CDR3aa: CASSQGSPGGQGAQETQYF
CDR3nt: TGCGCCAGCAGTCAAGGCTCGCCGGGGGGGCAGGGGGCCCAAGAGACCCAGTACTTC

abundance: once
j_gene: TRBJ1-2
v_gene: TRBV5-1
d_gene: -
CDR3aa: CASSLDTLSGYGYTF
CDR3nt: TGCGCCAGCAGCTTGGATACACTCTCGGGCTATGGCTACACCTTC

abundance: -
j_gene: TRBJ2-5
v_gene: TRBV10-3
d_gene: -
CDR3aa: CAISEGKGHLQETQYF
CDR3nt: TGTGCCATCAGTGAGGGAAAGGGGCACCTCCAAGAGACCCAGTACTTC

abundance: -
j_gene: TRBJ2-4
v_gene: TRBV7-8
d_gene: -
CDR3aa: CASSSSLDPSDF
CDR3nt: TGTGCCAGCAGCTCTTCACTAGATCCGAGCGACTTC

abundance: many
j_gene: TRBJ2-7
v_gene: TRBV7-2
d_gene: TRBD2
CDR3aa: CASSSSGSSYEQYF
CDR3nt: TGTGCCAGCAGCTCTAGCGGGAGCTCCTACGAGCAGTACTTC

abundance: -
j_gene: TRBJ2-3
v_gene: TRBV19
d_gene: TRBD1
CDR3aa: CASSTGTADTQYF
CDR3nt: TGTGCCAGTTCGACCGGGACAGCCGATACGCAGTATTTT

abundance: -
j_gene: TRBJ2-7
v_gene: TRBV28
d_gene: -
CDR3aa: CASSLTSYEQYF
CDR3nt: TGTGCCAGCAGCCTCACCTCCTACGAGCAGTACTTC

abundance: -
j_gene: TRBJ2-3
v_gene: TRBV10-3
d_gene: -
CDR3aa: CAISAGLSGGTDTQYF
CDR3nt: TGTGCCATCAGTGCCGGACTATCCGGAGGCACAGATACGCAGTATTTT

abundance: few
j_gene: TRBJ2-3
v_gene: TRBV7-2
d_gene: -
CDR3aa: CASSGLGQKGTDTQYF
CDR3nt: TGTGCCAGCAGCGGCCTTGGGCAGAAAGGCACAGATACGCAGTATTTT

abundance: once
j_gene: TRBJ2-7
v_gene: TRBV30
d_gene: TRBD1
CDR3aa: CAWSGDSYEQYF
CDR3nt: TGTGCCTGGAGTGGGGACAGCTACGAGCAGTACTTC

abundance: once
j_gene: TRBJ1-3
v_gene: TRBV4-1
d_gene: -
CDR3aa: CASSPRVLSGNTIYF
CDR3nt: TGCGCCAGCAGCCCCAGGGTGCTCTCTGGAAACACCATATATTTT

abundance: -
j_gene: TRBJ2-7
v_gene: TRBV28
d_gene: -
CDR3aa: CASSLNGPYEQYF
CDR3nt: TGTGCCAGCAGTTTGAACGGACCCTACGAGCAGTACTTC

abundance: -
j_gene: TRBJ1-6
v_gene: TRBV5-1
d_gene: TRBD1
CDR3aa: CASSLGQGANSPLHF
CDR3nt: TGCGCCAGCAGCTTGGGACAGGGGGCAAATTCACCCCTCCACTTT

abundance: -
j_gene: TRBJ2-3
v_gene: TRBV5-1
d_gene: -
CDR3aa: CASSFRQGLTTDTQYF
CDR3nt: TGCGCCAGCAGCTTCAGACAGGGACTGACCACAGATACGCAGTATTTT

abundance: -
j_gene: TRBJ2-1
v_gene: TRBV9
d_gene: -
CDR3aa: CASSVATGSEQFF
CDR3nt: TGTGCCAGCAGCGTAGCTACGGGGAGTGAGCAGTTCTTC

abundance: -
j_gene: TRBJ2-5
v_gene: TRBV7-2
d_gene: -
CDR3aa: CASSPILGEGGTQYF
CDR3nt: TGTGCCAGCAGCCCCATTCTGGGGGAGGGGGGGACCCAGTACTTC

abundance: -
j_gene: TRBJ1-1
v_gene: TRBV28
d_gene: -
CDR3aa: CASSPGWPPKAFF
CDR3nt: TGTGCCAGCAGTCCCGGATGGCCTCCTAAAGCTTTCTTT

abundance: -
j_gene: TRBJ2-1
v_gene: TRBV30
d_gene: -
CDR3aa: CAWSVPAGSYNEQFF
CDR3nt: TGTGCCTGGAGTGTACCGGCAGGCTCCTACAATGAGCAGTTCTTC